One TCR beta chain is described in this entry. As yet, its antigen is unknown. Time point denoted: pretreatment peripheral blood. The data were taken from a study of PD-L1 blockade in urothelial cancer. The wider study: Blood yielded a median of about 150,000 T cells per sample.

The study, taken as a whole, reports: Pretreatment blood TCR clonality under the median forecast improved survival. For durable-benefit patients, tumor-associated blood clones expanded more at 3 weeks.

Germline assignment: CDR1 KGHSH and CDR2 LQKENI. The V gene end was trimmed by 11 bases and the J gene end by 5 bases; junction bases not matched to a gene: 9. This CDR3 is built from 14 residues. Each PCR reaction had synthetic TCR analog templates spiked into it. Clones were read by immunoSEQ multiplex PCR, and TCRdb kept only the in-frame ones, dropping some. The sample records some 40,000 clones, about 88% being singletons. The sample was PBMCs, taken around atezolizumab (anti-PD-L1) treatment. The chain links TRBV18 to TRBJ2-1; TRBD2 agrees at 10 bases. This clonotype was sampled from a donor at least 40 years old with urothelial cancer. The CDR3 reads CASLGSGRDNEQFF. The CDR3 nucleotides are TGTGCCTCCCTAGGGAGCGGGAGGGACAATGAGCAGTTCTTC.